The clone carrying this T cell receptor (beta chain) showed up many times. As yet, its antigen is unknown. Noted time point: persistent/refractory GD, antithyroid drugs over 5 years with positive TRAb. TCR sequences were obtained from RNA taken from PBMCs. The data were obtained in a study of regulatory T cells in long-lasting Graves disease. Looked up from germline, CDR1 is SEHNR and CDR2 is FQNEAQ (reference sequence). This CDR3 spans 13 amino acids. V was clipped by 4 bases and J by 10 bases, with 13 bases between them. Findings and limits, study-wide: Persistent Graves' patients had lower TCR diversity than newly diagnosed ones. Only a small sample size was used, which may have cut accuracy.

HTBI primers from iRepertoire and Arm-PCR of CDR3 regions yielded the TCR beta libraries. One entry per CDR3 protein, called by TCRdb with MiXCR from the multiplex PCR reads. This sample has more than 300,000 distinct CDR3 sequences, with around 20% found just once. Here the sequenced sample was peripheral blood mononuclear cells (PBMCs), taken when the disease was refractory, from a patient treated with antithyroid drugs. The sequence was collected from a female donor with Graves disease. The chain couples TRBV7-9 to TRBJ1-4, with D unclear. The CDR3 region is CASSSSGARKLFF. DNA for the CDR3: TGTGCCAGCAGCTCCTCGGGAGCCAGAAAACTGTTTTTT.